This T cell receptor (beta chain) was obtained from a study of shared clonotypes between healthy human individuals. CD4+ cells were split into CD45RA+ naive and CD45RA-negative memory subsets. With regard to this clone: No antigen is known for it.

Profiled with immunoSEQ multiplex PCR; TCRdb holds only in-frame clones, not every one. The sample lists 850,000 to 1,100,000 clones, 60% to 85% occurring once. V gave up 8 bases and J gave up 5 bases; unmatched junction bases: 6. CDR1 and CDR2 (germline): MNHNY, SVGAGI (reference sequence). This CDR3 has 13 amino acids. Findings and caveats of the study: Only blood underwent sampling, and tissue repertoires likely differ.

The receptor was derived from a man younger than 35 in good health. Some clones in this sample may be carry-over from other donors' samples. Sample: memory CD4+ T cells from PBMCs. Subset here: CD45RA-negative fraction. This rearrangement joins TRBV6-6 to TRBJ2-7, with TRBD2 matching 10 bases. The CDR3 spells CASATSGIDEQYF. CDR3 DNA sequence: TGTGCCAGCGCCACTAGCGGGATAGACGAGCAGTACTTC.